This T cell receptor beta chain was captured by sequencing in a study of blood T cell repertoires in COVID-19. Study details: There were acute and convalescent COVID-19 samples, and they came from the United States, Italy and Spain.

The cohort comprised adults aged roughly 18 to 95 years residing in approximately 22 US areas. Cohort allocation depended upon clinical history that participants reported. From germline, CDR1 is LGHDT and CDR2 YNNKEL (reference sequence). This CDR3 has 15 amino acids. V trimming: 4 bases; J trimming: 4 bases; junction bases outside the gene matches: 4. In the original processing: Counts of nucleated cells, estimated from reference gene primer amplification, were obtained. Clones were read by immunoSEQ multiplex PCR, and TCRdb kept only the in-frame ones, dropping some. D and trimming were read from the DNA, whereas the V and J calls and clone size are those reported in that table. The sample lists approximately 230,000 clones, almost 85% occurring once.

The material sequenced was PBMCs or T cells enriched from blood (not recorded which). The source of this sequence is a man in his forties who had recovered from COVID-19. The chain joins TRBV3-1 (or the pseudogene TRBV3-2) to TRBJ2-3; the match to TRBD2 covers 11 bases. The CDR3 protein is CASSLSGGAADTQYF. CDR3 in DNA: TGTGCCAGCAGCCTTAGCGGGGGGGCAGCAGATACGCAGTATTTT.